One and the same sample provided the 28 T cell receptor beta chains below, sequenced in a study of post-analysis software for immune sequencing data. Included in the TCR beta cDNA libraries were unique molecular identifiers. One entry per CDR3 protein results from TCRdb running MiXCR on the PCR reads. The sample records 150,000 to 200,000 distinct CDR3 sequences, 35% to 40% being singletons. The sample here was blood, taken after autologous hematopoietic stem cell transplantation. All receptors come from a girl between 10 and 17 years old with multiple sclerosis.

J is TRBJ1-1 and V is TRBV29-1; D unclear. CDR3 size: 13 residues. V gave up 2 bases and J gave up 2 bases, with 9 bases separating them. Germline loops: CDR1 SQVTM, CDR2 ANQGSEA. CDR3 sequence (DNA): TGCAGCGTTGAACCCACGGGAAACACTGAAGCTTTCTTT. The encoded protein is CSVEPTGNTEAFF.

This clonotype was observed a handful of times. The chain recombines TRBV9 with TRBJ2-5; 10 nucleotides agree with TRBD2. The J call may be faulty, since TRBJ2-7 better matches the DNA end. Germline V gives CDR1 SGDLS, CDR2 YYNGEE. The CDR3 is 15 amino acids. As DNA, the CDR3 is TGTGCCAGCAGCCCCGGGGTAGCGGGAGGTTACGAGCAGTACTTC. Translated: CASSPGVAGGYEQYF.

A few counts support this clonotype. The CDR3 bases are TGTGCCAGCAGCCCCTTCTGGGGGGCGGATGCCTACGAGCAGTACTTC. It translates to CASSPFWGADAYEQYF. The chain employs TRBV3-1 and TRBJ2-7, with D perhaps TRBD1 or TRBD2 (6 bases each). The germline V gene encodes CDR1 LGHDT and CDR2 YNNKEL (reference sequence). The CDR3 covers 16 residues. Trimming left V 4 bases short and J 2 bases short, with 18 bases between.

This clonotype showed up many times. The chain couples TRBV29-1 to TRBJ2-5, with 11 bases aligning to TRBD1. The J call may be in error: the DNA end matches TRBJ2-7 better. Germline lookup yields CDR1 SQVTM and CDR2 ANQGSEA. This CDR3 is built from 13 residues. CDR3 bases: TGCAGCGTCGGATCCGGGACAGGGGGCGAGCAGTACTTC. Protein product: CSVGSGTGGEQYF.

The chain uses TRBV7-9 and TRBJ2-1, with D perhaps matching TRBD2 (6 bases). In germline, CDR1 is SEHNR, CDR2 FQNEAQ (reference sequence). The CDR3 has 20 residues. The ends were cut back, 0 bases at V and 8 bases at J, with 29 bases in the middle. The CDR3, as DNA: TGTGCCAGCAGCTTAGCCTCCGGGCCGGGGGACGAGGGAGCAATCGATGAGCAGTTCTTC. Encoded protein: CASSLASGPGDEGAIDEQFF.

The chain joins TRBV12-3 or TRBV12-4 to TRBJ2-3; 8 nucleotides align to TRBD2. The CDR3 contains 16 residues. Trimming took 5 bases from V and 5 from J; bases not matched to a gene: 12. CDR3 DNA: TGTGCCAGCAGTCCCCACAGCGGGAGTGGATTAGATACGCAGTATTTT. It translates to CASSPHSGSGLDTQYF.

This clonotype has a single count. This chain links TRBV6-1 with TRBJ2-1, with 9 positions matching TRBD2. Germline CDR1 is MNHNS and CDR2 is SASEGT. This CDR3 spans 16 amino acids. The V gene end was trimmed by 6 bases and the J gene end by 0 bases; junction bases not matched to a gene: 6. The CDR3 DNA reads TGTGCCAGCAGGAGGACTAGCGAGAACTCCTACAATGAGCAGTTCTTC. It encodes CASRRTSENSYNEQFF.

This clonotype was observed a handful of times. The chain employs TRBV5-1 and TRBJ2-7, with a tentative D call TRBD2 (5 bases). From germline, CDR1 is SGHRS and CDR2 YFSETQ. The V gene lost 0 bases and the J gene lost 2 bases, with 12 bases spanning the gap. This CDR3 spans 15 amino acids. The CDR3 here is CASSLEGLLAYEQYF. The CDR3 DNA follows: TGCGCCAGCAGCTTGGAAGGACTCCTAGCCTACGAGCAGTACTTC.

The chain combines TRBV7-3 with TRBJ2-3; 12 bases line up with TRBD1. CDR3 length: 18 amino acids. The trim removed 4 bases at V and 2 bases at J, leaving 10 bases unmatched. Per germline, CDR1 SGHTA and CDR2 FQGTGA. Written as DNA, the CDR3 is TGTGCCAGCAGCTCCCCGGGACAGGGGGCCAAGGCCACAGATACGCAGTATTTT. Protein: CASSSPGQGAKATDTQYF.

The chain combines TRBV10-3 with TRBJ2-5; the match to TRBD2 covers 12 bases. The CDR3 spans 15 residues. Trimming removed 4 bases from V and 11 bases from J; junction bases left unmatched: 11. Germline loops: CDR1 ENHRY, CDR2 SYGVKD. The CDR3 DNA reads TGTGCCATCAGTGGACTAGCGGGAGAGGGCAATGAGCAGTACTTC. The encoded protein is CAISGLAGEGNEQYF.

This clonotype was seen only a few times. A much bigger clone sits one base away, suggesting this may be a read error. The V gene is TRBV9, the J gene TRBJ1-4, with 7 bases that match TRBD1. Germline loops: CDR1 SGDLS, CDR2 YYNGEE. This CDR3 spans 12 amino acids. With V trimmed by 6 bases and J by 10 bases, 6 bases remained unmatched. In DNA form, the CDR3 reads TGTGCCAGCAACGACAGGGTCGGAAAACTGTTTTTT. Protein product: CASNDRVGKLFF.

This clonotype was detected only a few times. This sequence joins TRBV11-2 and TRBJ2-7; 7 bases align to TRBD1. The V segment lost 4 bases and the J segment 4 bases; nucleotides outside the gene matches: 1. CDR3 length: 12 amino acids. Per the germline V gene, CDR1 is SGHAT and CDR2 is FQNNGV. The CDR3 DNA reads TGTGCCAGCAGCTCGGACAGGTACGAGCAGTACTTC. Protein sequence: CASSSDRYEQYF.

J is TRBJ2-7 and V is TRBV20-1; a weak D match, TRBD1 (6 bases). The CDR3 extends over 16 amino acids. V was shortened by 1 base and J by 2 bases, with 18 bases between the two germline ends. Germline CDR1 DFQATT, CDR2 SNEGSKA (reference sequence). CDR3 in amino acids: CSARAQGLAHTYEQYF. The CDR3 DNA reads TGCAGTGCTAGAGCTCAGGGGCTAGCCCATACCTACGAGCAGTACTTC.

The gene calls are TRBV29-1 and TRBJ2-5; 7 bases are shared with TRBD1. V was pared by 7 bases and J by 1 base, with 9 bases of the junction left unmatched. Germline assignment: CDR1 SQVTM and CDR2 ANQGSEA. This CDR3 region has 14 residues. CDR3 sequence: CSAETGYGQETQYF. CDR3 bases: TGCAGCGCCGAGACAGGGTATGGCCAAGAGACCCAGTACTTC.

This clonotype occurred a few times. The rearrangement links TRBV7-6 to TRBJ2-7; D possibly corresponds to TRBD2 (6 bases). Per germline, CDR1 SGHVS and CDR2 FNYEAQ. This CDR3 region has 16 residues. Trimming cost V 0 bases and J 2 bases, with 14 bases left between them. The CDR3 coding sequence is TGTGCCAGCAGCTTAGCCAAACTAGCCATCCCCTACGAGCAGTACTTC. Translated: CASSLAKLAIPYEQYF.

The table lists this clonotype with a few counts. This chain joins TRBV7-9 and TRBJ2-4; TRBD1 matches 8 bases. The CDR3 is 17 amino acids. J gave up 1 base and V 5 bases, and 10 bases lay outside the gene matches. The germline V gene has CDR1 SEHNR and CDR2 FQNEAQ (reference sequence). The CDR3 protein is CASSPRTGSGAKNIQYF. The CDR3 DNA follows: TGTGCCAGCAGCCCCAGGACAGGGTCAGGGGCCAAAAACATTCAGTACTTC.

This clonotype occurred many times. The chain has TRBV7-3 and TRBJ2-5, with TRBD1 matching 9 bases. The J segment lost 4 bases and the V segment lost 5 bases, leaving 5 bases of the junction unmatched. Germline V CDR1 and CDR2: SGHTA, FQGTGA. The CDR3 covers 14 residues. The CDR3 here is CASSPTGGRETQYF. The CDR3 DNA is TGTGCCAGCAGCCCGACAGGGGGTAGAGAGACCCAGTACTTC.

This clonotype has a single count. The chain combines TRBV12-3 or TRBV12-4 with TRBJ2-4; 8 bases map to TRBD2. With 2 bases clipped from V and 13 bases from J, the junction kept 16 bases outside the gene matches. This CDR3 is 16 amino acids long. For the CDR3, the DNA is TGTGCCAGCAGTTTAATAGGCGGGGGGACTCCCCGAGAGCAGTACTTC. Translation: CASSLIGGGTPREQYF.

This clonotype turned up a few times. The chain is built from TRBV5-6 and TRBJ2-1, with 8 positions matching TRBD2. The CDR3 is 14 amino acids. J was trimmed by 9 bases and V by 0 bases; bases with no gene match: 5. Germline CDR1 SGHDT, CDR2 YYEEEE. In DNA form, the CDR3 reads TGTGCCAGCAGCTTGGTGAGCGGGAGCGGTGAGCAGTTCTTC. This translates into CASSLVSGSGEQFF.

In this sample, this clonotype turned up a few times. This rearrangement joins TRBV12-3 or TRBV12-4 to TRBJ2-1; D is unresolved. Trimming took off 6 bases at V and 7 bases at J, with 7 bases between the two ends. This CDR3 has 11 residues. The CDR3 here is CASSPTNEQFF. In DNA, the CDR3 is TGTGCCAGCAGCCCGACGAATGAGCAGTTCTTC.

This clonotype was seen only a few times. This rearrangement joins TRBV29-1 to TRBJ2-7, with 8 bases matching TRBD2. The V and J ends lost 0 bases and 1 base, in that order; junction bases with no gene match: 5. CDR1 is SQVTM, CDR2 ANQGSEA, per germline. This CDR3 contains 15 residues. CDR3 in DNA: TGCAGCGTTGAAGATCGGGAGGGACGGTCCTACGAGCAGTACTTC. Its protein product is CSVEDREGRSYEQYF.

The V call is TRBV29-1, the J call TRBJ2-4; D gene uncertain. The germline CDR1 and CDR2 sequences are SQVTM and ANQGSEA. V lost 8 bases and J lost 4, with 9 bases in between. The CDR3 spans 11 residues. Here the CDR3 reads CSSAEKNIQYF. Here the CDR3 DNA reads TGCAGCTCAGCAGAGAAAAACATTCAGTACTTC.

This clonotype was found a few times. The rearrangement links TRBV20-1 to TRBJ2-3, with TRBD2 identical over 9 bases. The CDR3 has 13 residues. CDR1 and CDR2 (germline): DFQATT, SNEGSKA (reference sequence). V lost 6 bases and J lost 6; bases outside the gene matches: 7. CDR3 sequence: CSASSGRVDTQYF. The CDR3, as DNA: TGCAGTGCCAGTAGCGGGAGAGTGGATACGCAGTATTTT.

V gene TRBV9 combines with J gene TRBJ1-2; maybe TRBD1 (6 bases). The V gene's germline CDR1 is SGDLS and CDR2 YYNGEE. The CDR3 covers 13 residues. V was shortened by 3 bases and J by 6 bases, with 12 bases between the two germline ends. The CDR3 sequence is CASSERRGNGYTF. CDR3 coding DNA: TGTGCCAGCAGCGAGAGGAGGGGGAATGGCTACACCTTC.

This clonotype occurred a few times. The J gene is TRBJ2-3, the V gene TRBV4-1, with TRBD2 matching over 8 bases. The V and J ends lost 4 bases and 2 bases, in that order; junction bases with no gene match: 8. Germline V gives CDR1 MGHRA, CDR2 YSYEKL. This CDR3 is built from 16 residues. The CDR3 DNA reads TGCGCCAGCAGCCTCCCGCATAGCGGGACCACAGATACGCAGTATTTT. Translated, it gives CASSLPHSGTTDTQYF.

CDR3 coding DNA: TGTGCCAGCAGTCCGCTTACCGGGACAGGCCTCTACGAGCAGTACTTC. Protein product: CASSPLTGTGLYEQYF. The rearrangement joins TRBV6-2 or TRBV6-3 to TRBJ2-7; TRBD1 matches at 8 bases. The length of the CDR3 is 16 residues. Germline values: CDR1 MNHEY, CDR2 SVGEGT. J lost 3 bases, V lost 5 bases, and 12 bases had no gene match.

This chain uses TRBV19 with TRBJ1-2; 10 nucleotides agree with TRBD1. The germline CDR1 and CDR2 sequences are LNHDA and SQIVND (reference sequence). V shed 5 bases and J 3 bases; nucleotides not matched to a gene: 6. This CDR3 has 15 amino acids. The CDR3, as DNA: TGTGCCAGTAGTGGAGGACAGGGGGGCTACTATGGCTACACCTTC. The encoded protein is CASSGGQGGYYGYTF.

This clonotype was found a few times. The V and J genes are TRBV6-2 or TRBV6-3 and TRBJ2-7, with 8 bases that match TRBD2. V shed 2 bases, J shed 2 bases, and the junction held 8 bases outside the gene matches. Germline lookup yields CDR1 MNHEY and CDR2 SVGEGT. This CDR3 has 16 residues. This chain's CDR3 is CASSYDLAGIPYEQYF. As DNA, the CDR3 is TGTGCCAGCAGTTACGACCTAGCGGGTATCCCCTACGAGCAGTACTTC.